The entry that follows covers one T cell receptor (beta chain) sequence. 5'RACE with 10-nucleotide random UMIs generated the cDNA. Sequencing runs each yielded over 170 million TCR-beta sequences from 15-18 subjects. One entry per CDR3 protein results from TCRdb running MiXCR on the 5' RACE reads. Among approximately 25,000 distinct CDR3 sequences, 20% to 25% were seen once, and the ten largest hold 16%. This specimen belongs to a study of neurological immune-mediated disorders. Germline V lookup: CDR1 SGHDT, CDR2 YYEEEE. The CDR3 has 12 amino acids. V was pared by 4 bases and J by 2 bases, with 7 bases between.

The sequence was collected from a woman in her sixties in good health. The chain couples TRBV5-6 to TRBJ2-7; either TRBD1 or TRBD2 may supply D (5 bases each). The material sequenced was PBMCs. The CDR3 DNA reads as TGTGCCAGCAGCGGGACGGCCTACGAGCAGTACTTC. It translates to CASSGTAYEQYF.